Detailed here is one T cell receptor beta chain. Which antigen it targets is not known. No base qualities exist here, and no much larger clone lies one base off it. At one collaborating source in Seattle, patients were enrolled during active infection and were followed longitudinally through the course of disease. Each collaborating institution followed its own protocols to collect whole blood in K2EDTA tubes. For TCRbeta analysis, collaborators shipped samples in one of three forms: frozen whole blood, isolated PBMCs, or DNA extracted from either of those sample types. This specimen belongs to a study of blood T cell repertoires in COVID-19 (dated by TCRdb to 2018 to 2021). At the level of the whole study: Collaborator samples came from the United States, Italy and Spain and covered acute and convalescent phases of COVID-19. The prospective study material was composed of cDNA or gDNA derived from T cells, B-cell-depleted T cells, or PBMCs. Samples came from the ongoing ImmuneRACE study (first 160 participants) plus 1,254 subjects from 6 global collaborators. HLA class I and class II types, where available, came from metadata supplied by the sample provider rather than from assay-based typing. The repertoires were made available in a free public database intended to serve as a resource for research on the immune response to SARS-CoV-2. Subjects who had been exposed to COVID-19, were actively infected with it, or had recovered from it provided the deeply sampled blood TCRbeta repertoires that made up the dataset. Nearly every sample came with metadata listing a de-identified subject ID, COVID-19 status, age in years and sex. On the study overall, not on this receptor specifically: Clinical and demographic metadata were provided uncurated, with the amount varying by source and participant.

TCRbeta CDR3 regions were amplified from genomic DNA using the immunoSEQ Assay, a bias-controlled multiplex PCR. Per the original workflow: Within the assay, amplification of reference gene primers was used to estimate how many nucleated cells each sample contained. To quantify the absolute abundance of each unique TCRbeta CDR3 rearrangement, sequence reads were collapsed and filtered. For each sample, productive Simpson clonality was calculated by taking the square root of Simpson's diversity index across productive rearrangements. In its TCRdb copy, this immuneACCESS table keeps in-frame sequences only and misses some clones. Where compared with another copy, unresolved V genes explain less than half of these, and the others have no known cause. V, J and clone size are those of that table, while D and trimming were read from the DNA. The sample records about 200,000 clones, around four fifths of which are singletons. 0.9% to 0.95% of the sample rests with the top ten.

The TCR sequence derives from a man in his sixties with COVID-19, enrolled during active disease. The sequencing sample was made of peripheral blood.

This receptor carries the CDR3 CASRQGDTEAFF. The sequenced DNA: TGTGCCAGCAGACAGGGTGACACTGAAGCTTTCTTT. The rearranged segments are TRBV27 and TRBJ1-1, with TRBD1 as a weak D call on 6 bases. Deletion took 6 bases off V and 3 bases off J, with a span of 8 bases between the germline ends. The cysteine opens and the phenylalanine closes a CDR3 of 12 amino acids. The sequence is cut down to CDR3 DNA, 36 bases in frame from base 1. The germline V gene encodes CDR1 MNHEY and CDR2 SMNVEV (reference sequence).